This T cell receptor (beta chain) was obtained from a study of cytomegalovirus exposure and HLA in healthy donors. Whole-study results and caveats: Rare TCR sequences dominated, though some public TCRs recurred in many donors. As confirmed in vitro, a few CMV-associated chains were specific for CMV antigens.

In germline, CDR1 is SGHNT, CDR2 YYREEE (reference sequence). There are 16 residues in the CDR3. V lost 0 bases, J lost 2 bases, and 11 bases lay in between. Researchers ran the PCR with 60 Vbeta and 13 Jbeta primers. Clones were read by immunoSEQ multiplex PCR, and TCRdb kept only the in-frame ones, dropping some. The table lists 95,000 to 150,000 clones, 65% to 90% of them singletons. This clone was counted only a few times. The antigen remains undetermined. This chain uses TRBV5-4 with TRBJ2-2, with a weak D call TRBD1 (6 bases). The clonotype originates from a young man in good health and CMV-seronegative. The sample consisted of PBMCs. The CDR3, as DNA: TGTGCCAGCAGCTTGGCCCCGGGACAAAACACCGGGGAGCTGTTTTTT. Protein: CASSLAPGQNTGELFF. Drawing the rest from reference TRBV5-4 and TRBJ2-2, the complete variable domain is ETGVTQSPTHLIKTRGQQVTLRCSSQSGHNTVSWYQQALGQGPQFIFQYYREEENGRGNFPPRFSGLQFPNYSSELNVNALELDDSALYLCASSLAPGQNTGELFFGEGSRLTVL.